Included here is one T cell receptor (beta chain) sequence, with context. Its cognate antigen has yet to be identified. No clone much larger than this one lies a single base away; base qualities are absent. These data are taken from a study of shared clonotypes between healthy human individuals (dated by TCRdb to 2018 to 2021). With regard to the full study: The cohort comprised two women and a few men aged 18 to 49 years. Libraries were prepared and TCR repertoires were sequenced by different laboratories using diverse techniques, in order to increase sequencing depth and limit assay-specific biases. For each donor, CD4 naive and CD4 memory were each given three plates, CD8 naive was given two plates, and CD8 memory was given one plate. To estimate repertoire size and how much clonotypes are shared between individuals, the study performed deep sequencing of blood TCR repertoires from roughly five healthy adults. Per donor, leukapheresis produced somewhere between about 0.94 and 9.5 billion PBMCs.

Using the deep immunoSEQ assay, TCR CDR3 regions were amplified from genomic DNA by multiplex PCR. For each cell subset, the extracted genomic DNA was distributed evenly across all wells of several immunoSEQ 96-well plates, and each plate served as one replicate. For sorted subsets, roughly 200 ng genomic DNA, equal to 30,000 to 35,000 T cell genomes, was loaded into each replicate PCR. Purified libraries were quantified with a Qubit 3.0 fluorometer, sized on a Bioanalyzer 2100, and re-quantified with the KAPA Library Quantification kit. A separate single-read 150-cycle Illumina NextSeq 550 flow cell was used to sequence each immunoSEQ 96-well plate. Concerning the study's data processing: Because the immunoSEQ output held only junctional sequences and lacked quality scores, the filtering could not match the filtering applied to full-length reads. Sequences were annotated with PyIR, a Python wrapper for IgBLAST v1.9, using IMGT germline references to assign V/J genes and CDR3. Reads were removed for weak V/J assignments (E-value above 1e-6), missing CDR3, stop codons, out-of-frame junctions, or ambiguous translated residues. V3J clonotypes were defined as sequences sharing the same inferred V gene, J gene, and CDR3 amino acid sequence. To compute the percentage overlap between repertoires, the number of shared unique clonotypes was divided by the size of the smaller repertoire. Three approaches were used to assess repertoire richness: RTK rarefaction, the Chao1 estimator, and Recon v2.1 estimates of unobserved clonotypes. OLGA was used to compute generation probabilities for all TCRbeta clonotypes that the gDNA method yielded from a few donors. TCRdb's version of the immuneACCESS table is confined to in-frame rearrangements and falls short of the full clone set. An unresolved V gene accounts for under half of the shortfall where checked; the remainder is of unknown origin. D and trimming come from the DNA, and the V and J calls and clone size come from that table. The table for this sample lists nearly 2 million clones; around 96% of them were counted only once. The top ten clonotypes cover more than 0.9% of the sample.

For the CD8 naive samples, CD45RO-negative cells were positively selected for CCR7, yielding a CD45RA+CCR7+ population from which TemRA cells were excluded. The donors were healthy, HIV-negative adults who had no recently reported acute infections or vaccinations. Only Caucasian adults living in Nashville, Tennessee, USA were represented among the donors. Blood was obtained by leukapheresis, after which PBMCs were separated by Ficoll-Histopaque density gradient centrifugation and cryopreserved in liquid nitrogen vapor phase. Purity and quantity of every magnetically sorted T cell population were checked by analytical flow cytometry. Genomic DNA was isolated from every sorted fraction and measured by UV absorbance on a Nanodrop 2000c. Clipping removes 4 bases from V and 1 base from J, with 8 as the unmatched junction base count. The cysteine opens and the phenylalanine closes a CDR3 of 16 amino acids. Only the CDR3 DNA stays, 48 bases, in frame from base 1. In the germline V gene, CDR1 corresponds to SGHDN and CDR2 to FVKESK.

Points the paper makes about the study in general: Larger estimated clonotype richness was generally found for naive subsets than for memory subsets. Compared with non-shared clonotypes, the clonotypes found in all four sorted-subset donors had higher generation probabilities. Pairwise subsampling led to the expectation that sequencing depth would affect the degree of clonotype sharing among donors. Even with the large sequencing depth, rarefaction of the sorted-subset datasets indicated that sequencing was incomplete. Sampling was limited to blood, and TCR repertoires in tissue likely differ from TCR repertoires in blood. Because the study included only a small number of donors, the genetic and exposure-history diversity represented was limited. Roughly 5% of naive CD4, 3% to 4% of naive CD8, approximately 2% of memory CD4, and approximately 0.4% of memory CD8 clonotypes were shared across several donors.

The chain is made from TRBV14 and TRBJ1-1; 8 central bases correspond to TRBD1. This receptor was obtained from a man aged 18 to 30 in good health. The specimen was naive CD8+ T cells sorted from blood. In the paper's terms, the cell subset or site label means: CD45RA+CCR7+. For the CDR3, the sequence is CASSPLGQGTNTEAFF. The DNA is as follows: TGTGCCAGCAGCCCCCTCGGACAGGGAACGAACACTGAAGCTTTCTTT. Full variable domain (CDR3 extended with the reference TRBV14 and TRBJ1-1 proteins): EAGVTQFPSHSVIEKGQTVTLRCDPISGHDNLYWYRRVMGKEIKFLLHFVKESKQDESGMPNNRFLAERTGGTYSTLKVQPAELEDSGVYFCASSPLGQGTNTEAFFGQGTRLTVV.